Below are 24 T cell receptor beta chains sequenced from a single sample in a study of blood T cell repertoires in COVID-19. Clones were read by immunoSEQ multiplex PCR, and TCRdb kept only the in-frame ones, dropping some. This repertoire shows under 150,000 clones, over 70% found once; its top ten account for approximately 1.5%. Sequencing input: peripheral blood. The receptor set was obtained from a man aged 50 to 59 with acute or convalescent COVID-19.

The V call is TRBV6-5, the J call TRBJ2-3; 10 nucleotides agree with TRBD2. The CDR3 runs to 15 residues. Losses at the gene ends were 9 bases for V and 1 base for J; bases not matched to a gene: 7. Germline V gene lookup returns CDR1 MNHEY and CDR2 SVGAGI. The CDR3 loop reads CASQSGGAGTDTQYF. CDR3 DNA sequence: TGTGCCAGTCAGAGCGGGGGGGCGGGCACAGATACGCAGTATTTT.

J is TRBJ1-2 and V is TRBV6-5; possible D gene TRBD1, 6 bases. Germline assignment: CDR1 MNHEY and CDR2 SVGAGI. The CDR3 runs to 14 residues. Between the trimmed V and J ends, which lost 5 bases and 2 bases, there was a span of 12 bases. The CDR3 region is CASSRNRENYGYTF. Written as DNA, the CDR3 is TGTGCCAGCAGTCGTAACAGGGAGAACTATGGCTACACCTTC.

The CDR3 nucleotides are TGTGCCAGCAGCCACAGGACAGGGGCAGGAGAGACCCAGTACTTC. This sequence encodes CASSHRTGAGETQYF. The chain uses TRBV2 and TRBJ2-5, with 9 bases fitting TRBD1. Germline-derived CDR1 and CDR2 are SNHLY and FYNNEI. This CDR3 has 15 amino acids. V shed 6 bases and J 4 bases; nucleotides not matched to a gene: 9.

This clone was seen just once. The chain links TRBV28 to TRBJ2-7; 7 bases map to TRBD2. There are 12 residues in the CDR3. Trimming took 11 bases from V and 0 from J; bases not matched to a gene: 4. CDR1 and CDR2 from the germline V gene are MDHEN and SYDVKM. The CDR3 loop reads CALSGGSYEQYF. The DNA for the CDR3 is TGTGCCCTTTCGGGGGGCTCCTACGAGCAGTACTTC. The whole variable domain, remainder taken from reference TRBV28 and TRBJ2-7, is DVKVTQSSRYLVKRTGEKVFLECVQDMDHENMFWYRQDPGLGLRLIYFSYDVKMKEKGDIPEGYSVSREKKERFSLILESASTNQTSMYLCALSGGSYEQYFGPGTRLTVT.

V is TRBV5-1 and J is TRBJ1-5, with 7 bases identical to TRBD1. The length of the CDR3 is 15 residues. V trimming: 3 bases; J trimming: 1 base; junction bases outside the gene matches: 4. Germline values: CDR1 SGHRS, CDR2 YFSETQ. CDR3 region: CASSSGDSSNQPQHF. For the CDR3, the DNA is TGCGCCAGCAGCTCGGGGGACAGCAGCAATCAGCCCCAGCATTTT.

The V gene is TRBV4-1, the J gene TRBJ1-5; 9 positions agree with TRBD1. The CDR3 totals 17 residues. V was pared by 3 bases and J by 2 bases, with 8 bases of the junction left unmatched. CDR1 is MGHRA and CDR2 is YSYEKL in the germline V gene. The CDR3 spells CASSHEQGAFGNQPQHF. Written as DNA, the CDR3 is TGCGCCAGCAGCCACGAACAGGGGGCTTTTGGCAATCAGCCCCAGCATTTT.

The rearrangement joins TRBV4-1 to TRBJ2-5; the D is unclear. CDR1 is MGHRA, CDR2 YSYEKL, per germline. V was pared by 1 base and J by 0 bases, with 12 bases between. This CDR3 comprises 16 residues. CDR3 region: CASSQGLLGNQETQYF. Written as DNA, the CDR3 is TGCGCCAGCAGCCAAGGCCTCCTTGGCAACCAAGAGACCCAGTACTTC.

This chain connects TRBV5-6 to TRBJ1-2, with D uncertain. V was trimmed by 2 bases and J by 6 bases, leaving 8 bases between them. The CDR3 is made up of 12 amino acids. Germline-derived CDR1 and CDR2 are SGHDT and YYEEEE. In DNA form, the CDR3 reads TGTGCCAGCAGCTTTACCGGGGATGGCTACACCTTC. It translates to CASSFTGDGYTF.

This clone occurred a few times. The rearrangement joins TRBV2 to TRBJ2-1; 8 bases match TRBD1. The CDR3 loop spans 12 amino acids. V was pared by 6 bases and J by 7 bases, with 2 bases of the junction left unmatched. The germline CDR1 and CDR2 sequences are SNHLY and FYNNEI. The CDR3 region is CASSDRGNEQFF. CDR3 DNA: TGTGCCAGCAGCGACAGGGGTAATGAGCAGTTCTTC.

The chain has TRBV5-1 and TRBJ2-5; D gene uncertain. Germline V lookup: CDR1 SGHRS, CDR2 YFSETQ. The CDR3 totals 11 residues. The germline V and J ends were trimmed by 4 bases and 1 base, with 2 bases remaining between them. DNA of the CDR3: TGCGCCAGCAGCCGCCAAGAGACCCAGTACTTC. Residues: CASSRQETQYF.

The chain carries TRBV9 and TRBJ1-3; the D gene is possibly TRBD1 (6 bases). The CDR3 consists of 17 residues. The germline V and J ends were trimmed by 6 bases and 0 bases, with 19 bases remaining between them. CDR1 and CDR2 from the germline V gene are SGDLS and YYNGEE. The CDR3 sequence: CASTRSRTVRSGNTIYF. The CDR3 bases are TGTGCCAGCACCCGGTCGAGGACAGTTCGCTCTGGAAACACCATATATTTT.

This chain uses TRBV5-8 with TRBJ1-1; no reliable D call. Per germline, CDR1 SGHTS and CDR2 YDEGEE. This CDR3 has 15 residues. V gave up 1 base and J gave up 7 bases, with 17 bases separating them. CDR3 sequence: CASSLWMARTGEAFF. In DNA form, the CDR3 reads TGTGCCAGCAGCTTGTGGATGGCTAGAACCGGTGAAGCTTTCTTT.

The V gene is TRBV28, the J gene TRBJ1-1, with no clear D. Germline loops: CDR1 MDHEN, CDR2 SYDVKM. The CDR3 spans 12 residues. The V end was cut by 2 bases, the J end by 6 bases, with 7 bases between. The CDR3 spells CASSLIVAEAFF. The CDR3 DNA follows: TGTGCCAGCAGTTTAATTGTCGCTGAAGCTTTCTTT. The full variable domain, with the rest looked up from reference TRBV28 and TRBJ1-1, is DVKVTQSSRYLVKRTGEKVFLECVQDMDHENMFWYRQDPGLGLRLIYFSYDVKMKEKGDIPEGYSVSREKKERFSLILESASTNQTSMYLCASSLIVAEAFFGQGTRLTVV.

The chain is built from TRBV7-3 and TRBJ2-3, with a weak D call TRBD1 (6 bases). From germline, CDR1 is SGHTA and CDR2 FQGTGA. V shed 4 bases and J shed 2 bases, with 13 bases lying between them. The CDR3 runs 15 residues. CDR3 region: CASSSGQTYTDTQYF. The CDR3 DNA reads as TGTGCCAGCAGCTCCGGACAGACTTACACAGATACGCAGTATTTT.

The rearrangement uses TRBV5-6 and TRBJ2-3, with 10 bases lining up with TRBD1. This CDR3 region has 16 residues. The germline V gene has CDR1 SGHDT and CDR2 YYEEEE. V lost 4 bases to trimming and J lost 5 bases; unmatched junction nucleotides: 10. The CDR3 reads CASSIRTGGLVDTQYF. The CDR3 DNA reads TGTGCCAGCAGCATCCGGACAGGGGGATTAGTAGATACGCAGTATTTT.

This rearrangement joins TRBV19 to TRBJ1-5; a weak D match, TRBD1 (6 bases). Per germline, CDR1 LNHDA and CDR2 SQIVND (reference sequence). The CDR3 is 16 residues long. V lost 7 bases, J lost 0 bases, and 16 bases lay in between. CDR3 sequence: CASKKTGTHSNQPQHF. The CDR3 DNA sequence: TGTGCCAGTAAAAAAACCGGGACACATAGCAATCAGCCCCAGCATTTT. The whole variable domain, filled in from reference TRBV19 and TRBJ1-5, reads DGGITQSPKYLFRKEGQNVTLSCEQNLNHDAMYWYRQDPGQGLRLIYYSQIVNDFQKGDIAEGYSVSREKKESFPLTVTSAQKNPTAFYLCASKKTGTHSNQPQHFGDGTRLSIL.

This clone appeared a single time. The rearrangement uses TRBV28 and TRBJ1-4; 7 positions agree with TRBD1. Germline V lookup: CDR1 MDHEN, CDR2 SYDVKM. The CDR3 is made up of 15 amino acids. J gave up 6 bases and V 5 bases, and 9 bases lay outside the gene matches. CDR3: CASSPPTGWDEKLFF. The CDR3 DNA follows: TGTGCCAGCAGTCCCCCGACAGGGTGGGATGAAAAACTGTTTTTT. The full variable domain, completed using reference TRBV28 and TRBJ1-4, is DVKVTQSSRYLVKRTGEKVFLECVQDMDHENMFWYRQDPGLGLRLIYFSYDVKMKEKGDIPEGYSVSREKKERFSLILESASTNQTSMYLCASSPPTGWDEKLFFGSGTQLSVL.

This chain uses TRBV28 with TRBJ1-2; possibly TRBD1 for D (6 bases). CDR3 size: 13 residues. Germline V gene sequence: CDR1 MDHEN, CDR2 SYDVKM. V was clipped by 1 base and J by 8 bases, with 11 bases between them. The DNA of the CDR3 is TGTGCCAGCAGTTTATTCAGGGGACGGGGCTACACCTTC. Encoded protein: CASSLFRGRGYTF.

The V and J genes are TRBV6-1 and TRBJ1-2, with a possible D match to TRBD1 (6 bases). The CDR3 sequence is 15 residues long. Looked up from germline, CDR1 is MNHNS and CDR2 is SASEGT. Trimming pared 1 base from V and 4 bases from J, leaving 13 bases between. The CDR3: CASSEGPGQTYGYTF. In DNA form, the CDR3 reads TGTGCCAGCAGTGAAGGCCCCGGACAGACCTATGGCTACACCTTC.

This sequence joins TRBV6-6 and TRBJ1-1, with D unclear. Per germline, CDR1 MNHNY and CDR2 SVGAGI (reference sequence). The V end lost 6 bases, the J end lost 0 bases, and 11 bases lay between the germline ends. The CDR3 has 14 residues. The CDR3 DNA reads as TGTGCCAGCAGAACCTTTAGCATGAACACTGAAGCTTTCTTT. Its translation is CASRTFSMNTEAFF.

This clone was observed a few times. This chain uses TRBV25-1 with TRBJ1-2; a possible D gene is TRBD1 (5 bases). The CDR3 length is 14 residues. Trimming cost V 1 base and J 4 bases, with 10 bases left between them. Germline V gene data show CDR1 as MGHDK and CDR2 as SYGVNS. The CDR3 DNA reads TGTGCCAGCAGTGAATCAGGAGGGGCCTATGGCTACACCTTC. Its translation: CASSESGGAYGYTF.

The chain has TRBV7-9 and TRBJ1-1; 7 bases match TRBD1. Germline-derived CDR1 and CDR2 are SEHNR and FQNEAQ (reference sequence). CDR3 size: 15 residues. V dropped 0 bases and J dropped 0; count of bases not matched to a gene: 1. CDR3 sequence (DNA): TGTGCCAGCAGCTTAGCCGGGACAGTGAACACTGAAGCTTTCTTT. This encodes CASSLAGTVNTEAFF.

The chain recombines TRBV11-2 with TRBJ2-5; D might be TRBD2 (6 bases). Trimming shortened V by 5 bases and J by 5 bases, and 15 bases separated the two germline ends. Germline V gives CDR1 SGHAT, CDR2 FQNNGV. The CDR3 runs to 14 residues. CDR3 DNA sequence: TGTGCCAGCAGCCCCGGGGAGGTTGCGGAGACCCAGTACTTC. Its translation is CASSPGEVAETQYF.

The CDR3 spells CASSLFRTGGREKLFF. DNA for the CDR3: TGTGCCAGCAGTTTATTCAGGACAGGGGGCCGGGAAAAACTGTTTTTT. This rearrangement joins TRBV28 to TRBJ1-4; 11 nucleotides agree with TRBD1. V trimming: 1 base; J trimming: 8 bases; junction bases outside the gene matches: 6. The CDR3 runs 16 residues. Germline V gives CDR1 MDHEN, CDR2 SYDVKM.